This T cell receptor beta chain was profiled in a study of T-cell memory formation after mild COVID-19. Study in general: TCR clusters were largely donor specific. The study's findings and limits: The study detected some responding clones in pre-infection memory, suggesting cross-reactive memory joined.

UMIs and sample barcodes were carried by the TCR alpha and TCR beta cDNA libraries that 5'RACE produced using constant-segment primers. From the 5' RACE reads, TCRdb called clonotypes with MiXCR, one entry per CDR3 protein. This table has 300,000 to 350,000 distinct CDR3 sequences, approximately 19% appearing once. In its sample, this clonotype was seen a few times. Antigen: not known. Germline CDR1 and CDR2: DFQATT and SNEGSKA (reference sequence). Deletions cut 6 bases from V and 8 bases from J, with 19 bases between. The CDR3 contains 13 residues. The specimen was PBMCs or a T cell subset sorted from them (not recorded which). This chain uses TRBV20-1 with TRBJ1-2; D call uncertain. The receptor was derived from a man younger than 35 who had mild COVID-19 (a few samples of this study predate the infection). Cell type and time point are not known. The CDR3 protein is CSASPVHRGGYTF. The CDR3 region has the DNA TGCAGTGCCAGCCCCGTTCACCGGGGAGGCTACACCTTC.